This TCR beta chain emerged from a study of T cell repertoires in cytomegalovirus infection. Across the study: Carrying CMV and the relevant HLA type showed in public TCR beta signatures.

J was trimmed by 5 bases and V by 0 bases; bases with no gene match: 2. The length of the CDR3 is 14 residues. Per the germline V gene, CDR1 is SGHDT and CDR2 is YYEEEE. TCRdb re-analysed the reads in MiXCR, keeping a single row per CDR3 protein. The profile covers 200,000 or so distinct CDR3 sequences, with roughly 28% appearing a single time and approximately 30% taken by the ten largest. In this sample, this clonotype turned up a few times. This may be a read error, as it is one base from a much larger clone. The chain carries TRBV5-6 and TRBJ1-5; 7 bases map to TRBD1. The sequence was collected from a human donor in good health (CMV status not recorded). Some clones in this sample may be carry-over from other donors' samples. Sequencing was carried out using PBMCs. The CDR3 sequence is CASSLGQGYQPQHF. The CDR3 DNA is TGTGCCAGCAGCTTGGGACAGGGCTATCAGCCCCAGCATTTT.